This T cell receptor (beta chain) was obtained from a study of T cells in Graves' hyperthyroidism and ophthalmopathy. The ends were cut back, 4 bases at V and 5 bases at J, with 11 bases in the middle. The CDR3 is 13 residues long. CDR1 and CDR2 (germline): LGHDT, YNNKEL (reference sequence). Amplification of TCR beta CDR3 regions used RNA as the template. The HTBI primer set was used in a first-round RT-PCR of the TCR CDR3. TCRdb independently ran MiXCR on the multiplex PCR reads; one entry per CDR3 protein. The table includes about 840,000 distinct CDR3 sequences, about 38% detected once. Sequenced: blood. The TCR was taken from a man younger than 35 with Graves' hyperthyroidism. The rearrangement joins TRBV3-1 to TRBJ1-1; tentatively, D is TRBD1 (6 bases). CDR3 bases: TGTGCCAGCAGCCCAGGGGTACTAACTGAAGCTTTCTTT. Its protein product is CASSPGVLTEAFF.